This T cell receptor beta chain was identified in a study of T cells in lung cancer brain metastases. Patients with a history of multiple malignancies were excluded. CDR3 length: 16 amino acids. Between the trimmed V and J ends, which lost 1 base and 2 bases, there was a span of 12 bases. From germline, CDR1 is SGHDN and CDR2 FVKESK. Clones were sequenced by immunoSEQ multiplex PCR, and TCRdb holds only the in-frame ones, with some missing. The table includes just under 2,000 clones, around 89% detected once. Input material: tumor tissue from a brain metastasis. The J gene is TRBJ2-1, the V gene TRBV14, with D possibly matching TRBD2 (6 bases). This receptor was obtained from a woman aged 45-60 years with non-small cell lung cancer that had spread to the brain. The CDR3 loop reads CASSQVAEVTYNEQFF. In DNA form, the CDR3 reads TGTGCCAGCAGCCAAGTAGCGGAAGTAACCTACAATGAGCAGTTCTTC.